The rows below give T cell receptor beta chains drawn from one sample of a study of cytomegalovirus exposure and HLA in healthy donors. TCRdb's copy holds only in-frame clones and misses some; the assay was immunoSEQ multiplex PCR. The sample shows about 140,000 clones, about 66% of them seen only once. What was sequenced was PBMCs. The receptors were gathered from a human donor in good health. Both conserved end residues are part of each CDR3. A D gene is named only where the DNA matches it firmly. Expanded clones are given a class, and other clones once, few, many or no size at all.

v_call	d_call	clone_size	cdr3_length	j_call	cdr3_nt	cdr3_aa
TRBV28	NA	NA	13	TRBJ2-7	TGTGCCAGCCAATTTGGCGGAATCGTCCAGCAGTACTTC	CASQFGGIVQQYF
TRBV4-1	TRBD2	NA	15	TRBJ2-1	TGCGCCAGCAGCGGGGCAACGGGAGGTTACAATGAGCAGTTCTTC	CASSGATGGYNEQFF
TRBV7-8	NA	NA	17	TRBJ2-1	TGTGCCAGCAGCTTAGGGTCTGGCGGACTCTCCTACAATGAGCAGTTCTTC	CASSLGSGGLSYNEQFF
TRBV7-8	NA	NA	14	TRBJ2-1	TGTGCCAGCAGCACCCTTAGAGCCTACAATGAGCAGTTCTTC	CASSTLRAYNEQFF
TRBV5-1	TRBD1	NA	15	TRBJ1-4	TGCGCCAGCACCCGAACCGGGACAGAGGATGAAAAACTGTTTTTT	CASTRTGTEDEKLFF
TRBV5-5	NA	NA	16	TRBJ1-3	TGTGCCAGCAGCTTGGCCTCGGAGAGTAGTGGAAACACCATATATTTT	CASSLASESSGNTIYF
TRBV5-8	NA	few	12	TRBJ2-7	TGTGCCAGCAGATGGACAGCCTACGAGCAGTACTTC	CASRWTAYEQYF
TRBV15	NA	NA	14	TRBJ1-1	TGTGCCACCAGCAGTATCGGGGTACGCACCGAAGCTTTCTTT	CATSSIGVRTEAFF
TRBV28	TRBD1	NA	16	TRBJ1-1	TGTGCCAGCAGTTTAGTGGGGACAGCCTTGAACACTGAAGCTTTCTTT	CASSLVGTALNTEAFF
TRBV7-8	NA	few	14	TRBJ1-2	TGTGCCAGCAGCTTATCAGGGGAGAGCTATGGCTACACCTTC	CASSLSGESYGYTF
TRBV7-3	NA	NA	15	TRBJ2-7	TGTGCCAGCAGCTTATCTAGCGATTTAGAGCACGAGCAGTACTTC	CASSLSSDLEHEQYF
TRBV14	NA	NA	15	TRBJ1-2	TGTGCCAGCAGCCAAGCGAGGTCCATACCTTATGGCTACACCTTC	CASSQARSIPYGYTF
TRBV7-8	NA	NA	15	TRBJ2-7	TGTGCCAGCAGCTTAAGTTACCTGGGCCAGGGCGAGCAGTACTTT	CASSLSYLGQGEQYF
TRBV28	TRBD1	few	14	TRBJ2-7	TGTGCCAGCAGTTTGGACAGGAGAATCGACGAGCAGTACTTC	CASSLDRRIDEQYF
TRBV6-4	NA	NA	18	TRBJ1-4	TGTGCCAGCAGTTCTTTAAGAGGTAAGCGGGCAACTAATGAAAAACTGTTTTTT	CASSSLRGKRATNEKLFF
TRBV5-1	TRBD2	NA	16	TRBJ2-7	TGCGCCAGCAGCTTGGAGGGCGGGAGGGCTGCCTACGAGCAGTACTTC	CASSLEGGRAAYEQYF
TRBV5-1	NA	NA	17	TRBJ2-7	TGCGCCAGCAACCCAGTCCCCCAGCAGGGGAATTCCTACGAGCAGTACTTC	CASNPVPQQGNSYEQYF
TRBV19	NA	NA	14	TRBJ1-5	TGTGCCAGTAGTATCTGGCAGAGCAATCAGCCCCAGCATTTT	CASSIWQSNQPQHF
TRBV7-9	TRBD1	NA	17	TRBJ2-3	TGTGCCAGCAGCCCCCCATTGACAGGGTACGGCACAGATACGCAGTATTTT	CASSPPLTGYGTDTQYF